What follows are 6 T cell receptor beta chains derived from one specimen sequenced in a study of CD8 T cells in Susac syndrome. An amount of RNA that ranged from about 0.45 to 1 ug was reverse transcribed with random hexamers. TCRdb re-called the immunoSEQ multiplex PCR reads through MiXCR, storing one row per CDR3 protein. The table lists some 260,000 distinct CDR3 sequences, around 83% of them singletons. The material sequenced was CD8+ T cells from PBMCs. These receptors were collected from a human donor with multiple sclerosis.

The chain combines TRBV4-1 with TRBJ1-4; no firm D call. The CDR3 contains 15 residues. V gave up 8 bases and J gave up 5 bases, with 18 bases separating them. Per the germline V gene, CDR1 is MGHRA and CDR2 is YSYEKL. CDR3 in amino acids: CASPRHGRTNEKLFF. The DNA for the CDR3 is TGCGCCAGCCCCCGACACGGGCGGACGAATGAAAAACTGTTTTTT.

V is TRBV6-5 and J is TRBJ2-2; unclear D gene. V lost 0 bases and J lost 7, with 12 bases in between. This CDR3 has 15 residues. Germline V lookup: CDR1 MNHEY, CDR2 SVGAGI. The CDR3 region is CASSYSEEGYGELFF. The DNA of the CDR3 is TGTGCCAGCAGTTACTCGGAAGAAGGCTACGGGGAGCTGTTTTTT.

The V gene is TRBV30, the J gene TRBJ1-2; TRBD1 matches 7 bases. The J segment lost 8 bases and the V segment lost 4 bases, leaving 7 bases of the junction unmatched. CDR1 is GTSNPN, CDR2 SVGIG, per germline (reference sequence). This CDR3 contains 12 residues. The DNA of the CDR3 is TGTGCCTGGACCCTGACAGGGAACGGCTACACCTTC. It translates to CAWTLTGNGYTF.

This clonotype came up once. This chain uses TRBV7-9 with TRBJ1-6; maybe TRBD1 (6 bases). Germline V gene data show CDR1 as SEHNR and CDR2 as FQNEAQ (reference sequence). This CDR3 has 15 amino acids. The V end lost 5 bases, the J end lost 7 bases, and 15 bases lay between the germline ends. The DNA for the CDR3 is TGTGCCAGCAGCCCCACCACAGGGATGAATTCACCCCTCCACTTT. It codes for CASSPTTGMNSPLHF.

The chain links TRBV20-1 to TRBJ2-7, with TRBD2 matching over 11 bases. The V and J ends lost 4 bases and 4 bases, in that order; junction bases with no gene match: 6. From germline, CDR1 is DFQATT and CDR2 SNEGSKA (reference sequence). The CDR3 loop spans 14 amino acids. The CDR3 spells CSAIDSGRGYEQYF. The CDR3 region has the DNA TGCAGTGCTATTGATAGCGGGAGGGGGTACGAGCAGTACTTC.

This clonotype was seen just once. The rearrangement links TRBV2 to TRBJ2-3; D assignment may be TRBD1 or TRBD2 (5 bases each). The CDR3 is 11 amino acids. V shed 10 bases and J shed 6 bases, with 11 bases lying between them. The V gene's germline CDR1 is SNHLY and CDR2 FYNNEI. The CDR3 DNA sequence: TGTGCCACTTATGGGGGTGATACGCAGTATTTT. Protein sequence: CATYGGDTQYF.